The 15 T cell receptor beta chains in this list originate from one sample, sequenced in a study of cytomegalovirus exposure and HLA in healthy donors. Assay used: immunoSEQ multiplex PCR; TCRdb lists only in-frame clones, some missing. The sample consists of some 60,000 clones, approximately 96% of them appearing once. Sequences were obtained from PBMCs. The receptors were gathered from a man aged 18 to 30 in good health and CMV-seronegative.

This clone appeared a single time. CDR3 nucleotide sequence: TGTGCCAGCAGTTACGGTGGGACAGGCGCGTACAATGAGCAGTTCTTC. Protein: CASSYGGTGAYNEQFF. The V gene is TRBV6-5, the J gene TRBJ2-1; 8 bases match TRBD1. Germline CDR1 is MNHEY and CDR2 is SVGAGI. This CDR3 is 16 amino acids long. Trimming removed 2 bases from V and 4 bases from J; junction bases left unmatched: 7.

The chain has TRBV7-8 and TRBJ2-4, with TRBD1 matching 7 bases. The V gene end was trimmed by 6 bases and the J gene end by 8 bases; junction bases not matched to a gene: 13. The CDR3 has 15 amino acids. Germline V CDR1 and CDR2: SGHVS, FQNEAQ. CDR3 sequence reads: CASSSIQGDQDIQYF. The CDR3 DNA sequence: TGTGCCAGCAGTTCCATTCAGGGGGATCAAGACATTCAGTACTTC.

This rearrangement joins TRBV5-1 to TRBJ2-5, with TRBD1 identical over 8 bases. V trimming: 4 bases; J trimming: 5 bases; junction bases outside the gene matches: 4. There are 13 residues in the CDR3. Germline V lookup: CDR1 SGHRS, CDR2 YFSETQ. The CDR3: CASSATGVETQYF. The CDR3 nucleotides are TGCGCCAGCAGCGCGACAGGGGTTGAGACCCAGTACTTC. Complete variable domain (other parts from reference TRBV5-1 and TRBJ2-5): KAGVTQTPRYLIKTRGQQVTLSCSPISGHRSVSWYQQTPGQGLQFLFEYFSETQRNKGNFPGRFSGRQFSNSRSEMNVSTLELGDSALYLCASSATGVETQYFGPGTRLLVL.

V is TRBV15 and J is TRBJ2-2; the match to TRBD2 covers 8 bases. The CDR3 consists of 15 residues. V dropped 5 bases and J dropped 1; count of bases not matched to a gene: 3. From germline, CDR1 is LNHNV and CDR2 YYDKDF (reference sequence). In DNA, the CDR3 is TGTGCCACCAGCCCCGGGACTAGGAACACCGGGGAGCTGTTTTTT. As protein: CATSPGTRNTGELFF.

This chain connects TRBV4-1 to TRBJ2-3, with D possibly matching TRBD2 (7 bases). Germline V CDR1 and CDR2: MGHRA, YSYEKL. The V end lost 0 bases, the J end lost 3 bases, and 19 bases lay between the germline ends. The CDR3 is made up of 18 amino acids. CDR3 bases: TGCGCCAGCAGCCAAGAACGGGGGGCGGTCGGGGTAACAGATACGCAGTATTTT. Protein product: CASSQERGAVGVTDTQYF.

The V call is TRBV11-2, the J call TRBJ1-3; tentative D call: TRBD1 (6 bases). The CDR3 has 13 amino acids. The germline CDR1 and CDR2 sequences are SGHAT and FQNNGV. Trimming shortened V by 4 bases and J by 3 bases, and 7 bases separated the two germline ends. CDR3 protein: CASSSGVGNTIYF. CDR3 coding DNA: TGTGCCAGCAGCTCAGGGGTTGGAAACACCATATATTTT.

This chain links TRBV29-1 with TRBJ2-1; D is unclear. CDR1 and CDR2 from the germline V gene are SQVTM and ANQGSEA. The length of the CDR3 is 11 residues. Deletions cut 7 bases from V and 5 bases from J, with 9 bases between. This CDR3 is CSALGDNEQFF. The CDR3 region has the DNA TGCAGCGCCCTCGGAGACAATGAGCAGTTCTTC.

The sample holds one count of this clone. The chain carries TRBV28 and TRBJ2-2; 10 bases agree with TRBD1. The V segment lost 0 bases and the J segment 2 bases; nucleotides outside the gene matches: 0. The CDR3 sequence is 16 residues long. Per the germline V gene, CDR1 is MDHEN and CDR2 is SYDVKM. The DNA for the CDR3 is TGTGCCAGCAGTTTATGGACAGGGGGCAACACCGGGGAGCTGTTTTTT. This sequence encodes CASSLWTGGNTGELFF.

V usage is TRBV27 and J usage is TRBJ2-7, with TRBD1 matching 9 bases. Unmatched junction bases numbered 1, after V lost 8 bases and J lost 2 bases. Germline-derived CDR1 and CDR2 are MNHEY and SMNVEV (reference sequence). This CDR3 is built from 12 residues. CDR3 nucleotide sequence: TGTGCCAGCGGGACAGGGACCTACGAGCAGTACTTC. It is translated as CASGTGTYEQYF.

The chain is built from TRBV7-8 and TRBJ1-5, with a possible D match to TRBD1 (6 bases). This CDR3 has 14 amino acids. V was cut by 5 bases and J by 1 base, with 9 bases left in between. Looked up from germline, CDR1 is SGHVS and CDR2 is FQNEAQ. The CDR3 sequence: CASSPDRSNQPQHF. The CDR3 nucleotides are TGTGCCAGCAGCCCGGACAGAAGCAATCAGCCCCAGCATTTT.

J is TRBJ2-3 and V is TRBV6-1, with TRBD2 matching over 9 bases. The length of the CDR3 is 15 residues. Germline values: CDR1 MNHNS, CDR2 SASEGT. Losses at the gene ends were 1 base for V and 4 bases for J; bases not matched to a gene: 3. The CDR3 sequence: CASSEVAGASDTQYF. In nucleotides, the CDR3 is TGTGCCAGCAGTGAAGTAGCGGGAGCATCAGATACGCAGTATTTT.

The V call is TRBV6-1, the J call TRBJ2-3; no firm D call. V was cut by 6 bases and J by 0 bases, with 4 bases left in between. There are 12 residues in the CDR3. CDR1 is MNHNS and CDR2 is SASEGT in the germline V gene. As DNA, the CDR3 is TGTGCCAGCAGAGCGAGCACAGATACGCAGTATTTT. Its protein product is CASRASTDTQYF.

V gene TRBV14 combines with J gene TRBJ2-2; 11 bases fit TRBD1. V shed 0 bases, J shed 2 bases, and the junction held 2 bases outside the gene matches. The germline V gene encodes CDR1 SGHDN and CDR2 FVKESK. The CDR3 consists of 17 residues. CDR3 residues: CASSQEDRGPNTGELFF. CDR3 DNA sequence: TGTGCCAGCAGCCAAGAGGACAGGGGGCCAAACACCGGGGAGCTGTTTTTT.

The gene calls are TRBV7-2 and TRBJ2-7; 7 nucleotides align to TRBD2. Germline CDR1 is SGHTA and CDR2 is FQGNSA. This CDR3 has 16 amino acids. V shed 3 bases and J 4 bases; nucleotides not matched to a gene: 12. The chain's CDR3 is CASSFLGAASGYEQYF. CDR3 sequence (DNA): TGTGCCAGCAGCTTTTTGGGTGCGGCTAGCGGTTACGAGCAGTACTTC.

V is TRBV4-3 and J is TRBJ2-7; perhaps TRBD1 as D (6 bases). Germline values: CDR1 LGHNA, CDR2 YSLEER. CDR3 length equals 15 residues. V lost 2 bases, J lost 0 bases, and 11 bases lay in between. Here the CDR3 DNA reads TGCGCCAGCAGCCAATTAGGACAGAGCTCCTACGAGCAGTACTTC. Translation gives CASSQLGQSSYEQYF.